This T cell receptor beta chain derives from a study of blood T cell repertoires in COVID-19 (dated by TCRdb to the early 2020s). Background on the whole study: The collaborator samples originated in the United States, Italy and Spain and spanned the acute and convalescent phases of COVID-19. The material from the prospective study consisted of cDNA or gDNA derived from T cells, B-cell-depleted T cells, or PBMCs. The dataset comprised deeply sampled blood TCRbeta repertoires from subjects exposed to, actively infected with, or recovered from COVID-19. The repertoires were released in a freely available public database meant as a resource for research on the immune response to SARS-CoV-2. Samples were obtained from the ongoing ImmuneRACE study (first 160 participants) and from 1,254 subjects provided by 6 global collaborators. Sample metadata almost always included a de-identified subject ID, COVID-19 status, age in years and sex. Where available, HLA class I and class II types were taken from metadata supplied by the sample provider and were not determined by assay-based typing.

TCRbeta CDR3 regions were amplified from genomic DNA using the immunoSEQ Assay, a bias-controlled multiplex PCR. As for the authors' bioinformatics: The number of nucleated cells in each sample was estimated by amplification of reference gene primers within the assay. To quantify the absolute abundance of each unique TCRbeta CDR3 rearrangement, sequence reads were collapsed and filtered. Productive Simpson clonality was computed per sample as the square root of Simpson's diversity index over productive rearrangements. Here the immuneACCESS table is served through TCRdb, limited to in-frame sequences with V and J called. Missing clones are a known gap in these copies; in checked studies unresolved V genes cover under half, and the rest lacks a known reason. For V, J and clone size, that table is used; D and trimming come from the DNA. The sample table shows about 87,000 clones, and roughly 86% are seen once. Roughly 7.1% of the sample is in the top ten clones.

Overall results and qualifications from the work: The amount of clinical and demographic metadata varied by source and participant and was provided uncurated.

The collaborating institutions used their own protocols to collect whole blood in K2EDTA tubes. For TCRbeta analysis, collaborator samples were shipped as frozen whole blood, as isolated PBMCs, or as DNA extracted from either sample type. Comments on this clone: Its antigen target is currently unknown. Base qualities are not at hand, and no much larger clone is one base apart.

This TCR came from a human donor with acute or convalescent COVID-19. The donor label of this sample is uncertain. The sequenced sample consisted of peripheral blood.

CDR3 loop: CSVEGGQGKFF. The DNA sequence is given as TGCAGCGTTGAAGGGGGACAGGGGAAGTTCTTC. The receptor chain draws on TRBV29-1 and TRBJ2-1, with 10 central nucleotides matching TRBD1. Clipping removes 1 base from V and 14 bases from J, with 2 as the unmatched junction base count. The germline V gene yields SQVTM for CDR1 and ANQGSEA for CDR2. From cysteine to phenylalanine, the CDR3 is 11 amino acids long. The CDR3 DNA has 33 bases and is translated from base 1.